Listed below are T cell receptor beta chains from one sample, sequenced in a study of blood T cell repertoires in COVID-19. The method was immunoSEQ multiplex PCR; TCRdb's version includes in-frame clones alone and lacks a portion of them. The table includes about 240,000 clones, approximately 83% detected once. The sequenced sample was peripheral blood. These receptors all stem from a woman of 80 years or more with acute or convalescent COVID-19. CDR3s include the opening cysteine and the closing phenylalanine or tryptophan. The D gene is left open where the match is weak. Only part of the rows carry a size: once, few, many, or a class if the clone is expanded.

v_gene: TRBV25-1; abundance: NA; d_gene: NA; j_gene: TRBJ1-2; CDR3nt: TGTGCCAGCAGTTTAGGGACTGTCTATGGCTACACCTTC; CDR3aa: CASSLGTVYGYTF
v_gene: TRBV30; abundance: once; d_gene: TRBD1; j_gene: TRBJ1-1; CDR3nt: TGTGCCTCCCTCCGACAGGGGAGGGGGATGAACACTGAAGCTTTCTTT; CDR3aa: CASLRQGRGMNTEAFF
v_gene: TRBV29-1; abundance: NA; d_gene: NA; j_gene: TRBJ1-6; CDR3nt: TGCAGCGTTGCTCCAGGTCCCAATTCACCCCTCCACTTT; CDR3aa: CSVAPGPNSPLHF
v_gene: TRBV6-2/TRBV6-3; abundance: NA; d_gene: TRBD1; j_gene: TRBJ1-6; CDR3nt: TGTGCCAGCAGTTACCGGACAGGGGAGGACATCTCCTATAATTCACCCCTCCACTTT; CDR3aa: CASSYRTGEDISYNSPLHF
v_gene: TRBV5-6; abundance: NA; d_gene: TRBD1; j_gene: TRBJ1-1; CDR3nt: TGTGCCAGCAGAACGTACAGGGGCGGCACTGAAGCTTTCTTT; CDR3aa: CASRTYRGGTEAFF
v_gene: TRBV9; abundance: NA; d_gene: NA; j_gene: TRBJ2-1; CDR3nt: TGTGCCAGCACCACAGGAGGGGGCGGTCGGGGGAACTCCTACAATGAGCAGTTCTTC; CDR3aa: CASTTGGGGRGNSYNEQFF
v_gene: TRBV27; abundance: NA; d_gene: NA; j_gene: TRBJ1-1; CDR3nt: TGTGCCAGCAGCCGGAGAGGGCTTGACACTGAAGCTTTCTTT; CDR3aa: CASSRRGLDTEAFF
v_gene: TRBV2; abundance: NA; d_gene: TRBD2; j_gene: TRBJ2-1; CDR3nt: TGTGCCAGCAGGGACTCCCGGACTAGCGGGGTGCTGTTCTTC; CDR3aa: CASRDSRTSGVLFF
v_gene: TRBV24-1; abundance: few; d_gene: NA; j_gene: TRBJ1-1; CDR3nt: TGTGCCACCAGTGATTCTAGGGGAGGTACTGAAGCTTTCTTT; CDR3aa: CATSDSRGGTEAFF
v_gene: TRBV6-6; abundance: few; d_gene: TRBD1; j_gene: TRBJ1-5; CDR3nt: TGTGCCAGCAGCCGGGACAGGGGGCGGAATCAGCCCCAGCATTTT; CDR3aa: CASSRDRGRNQPQHF
v_gene: TRBV6-9; abundance: once; d_gene: NA; j_gene: TRBJ1-5; CDR3nt: TGTGCCAGCAGTTATTCGTCAGATCAGCCCCAGCATTTT; CDR3aa: CASSYSSDQPQHF
v_gene: TRBV28; abundance: NA; d_gene: NA; j_gene: TRBJ1-2; CDR3nt: TGTGCCAGCAGTTTGAGGGTTGGCTACACCTTC; CDR3aa: CASSLRVGYTF
v_gene: TRBV5-1; abundance: NA; d_gene: TRBD1; j_gene: TRBJ1-1; CDR3nt: TGCGCCAGCAGCCTAGAGGGACAGGGGGCCGGAGCTTTCTTT; CDR3aa: CASSLEGQGAGAFF
v_gene: TRBV28; abundance: NA; d_gene: TRBD1; j_gene: TRBJ2-7; CDR3nt: TGTGCCAGCAGCTCCACCGGGACAGGGAAGGTCTACGAGCAGTACTTC; CDR3aa: CASSSTGTGKVYEQYF
v_gene: TRBV6-6; abundance: few; d_gene: TRBD1; j_gene: TRBJ1-2; CDR3nt: TGTGCCAGCAGTTACCCGACAGGGACCACCTTC; CDR3aa: CASSYPTGTTF
v_gene: TRBV29-1; abundance: NA; d_gene: TRBD1; j_gene: TRBJ1-1; CDR3nt: TGCAGCGTAGGGGACAGGGGATTAACTGAAGCTTTCTTT; CDR3aa: CSVGDRGLTEAFF
v_gene: TRBV19; abundance: NA; d_gene: NA; j_gene: TRBJ1-1; CDR3nt: TGTGCCAGTAGTATAAAGGCGGGGAACACTGAAGCTTTCTTT; CDR3aa: CASSIKAGNTEAFF
v_gene: TRBV15; abundance: NA; d_gene: NA; j_gene: TRBJ2-5; CDR3nt: TGTGCCACCAGCAGAGCCACCGGGACATGGGAGACCCAGTACTTC; CDR3aa: CATSRATGTWETQYF
v_gene: TRBV10-3; abundance: once; d_gene: TRBD2; j_gene: TRBJ2-4; CDR3nt: TGTGCCATCAGTGAGGATGGGAGGGACATTCAGTACTTC; CDR3aa: CAISEDGRDIQYF
v_gene: TRBV19; abundance: NA; d_gene: TRBD1; j_gene: TRBJ2-7; CDR3nt: TGTGCCAGTAGTTTCTCGACAGGGTCGAACGAGCAGTACTTC; CDR3aa: CASSFSTGSNEQYF
v_gene: TRBV28; abundance: NA; d_gene: NA; j_gene: TRBJ1-1; CDR3nt: TGTGCCAGCAGTTCAGAGGTGAACACTGAAGCTTTCTTT; CDR3aa: CASSSEVNTEAFF
v_gene: TRBV11-2; abundance: NA; d_gene: TRBD1; j_gene: TRBJ1-3; CDR3nt: TGTGCCAGCAGCTTCCGAAGGGGGCGCGGAAACACCATATATTTT; CDR3aa: CASSFRRGRGNTIYF
v_gene: TRBV30; abundance: NA; d_gene: NA; j_gene: TRBJ1-5; CDR3nt: TGTGCCTGGAGTGCTGACTATAGCAATCAGCCCCAGCATTTT; CDR3aa: CAWSADYSNQPQHF
v_gene: TRBV5-1; abundance: NA; d_gene: NA; j_gene: TRBJ2-2; CDR3nt: TGCGCCAGCAGCTTGTTAGGGAGCGACACCGGGGAGCTGTTTTTT; CDR3aa: CASSLLGSDTGELFF
v_gene: TRBV28; abundance: NA; d_gene: TRBD2; j_gene: TRBJ2-1; CDR3nt: TGTGCCAGCAGCCCCTTTCATAGCGGGGGGGCCGATATCTTCAATGAGCAGTTCTTC; CDR3aa: CASSPFHSGGADIFNEQFF
v_gene: TRBV7-2; abundance: NA; d_gene: NA; j_gene: TRBJ2-3; CDR3nt: TGTGCCAGCAGCTTAGTGGCAGGGTGGGATACGCAGTATTTT; CDR3aa: CASSLVAGWDTQYF
v_gene: TRBV24-1; abundance: NA; d_gene: TRBD1; j_gene: TRBJ2-3; CDR3nt: TGTGCCACCGGGGGACAGGGGGCACCCACAGATACGCAGTATTTT; CDR3aa: CATGGQGAPTDTQYF
v_gene: TRBV28; abundance: few; d_gene: NA; j_gene: TRBJ1-1; CDR3nt: TGTGCCAGCACCCTCTTTGGGGGGGGTAGGACTGAAGCTTTCTTT; CDR3aa: CASTLFGGGRTEAFF
v_gene: TRBV7-2; abundance: NA; d_gene: TRBD2; j_gene: TRBJ2-5; CDR3nt: TGTGCCAGCAGCTTAGCGGGGACTAGCGGGGTCAAAGAGACCCAGTACTTC; CDR3aa: CASSLAGTSGVKETQYF
v_gene: TRBV3-1/TRBV3-2; abundance: NA; d_gene: TRBD2; j_gene: TRBJ2-2; CDR3nt: TGTGCCAGCAGCCCCCCCCTGCGCGGGGGGGCCGGGGAGCTGTTTTTT; CDR3aa: CASSPPLRGGAGELFF
v_gene: TRBV5-6; abundance: NA; d_gene: TRBD1; j_gene: TRBJ1-6; CDR3nt: TGTGCCAGCAGCGATACCGGGACAGACAATTCACCCCTCCACTTT; CDR3aa: CASSDTGTDNSPLHF
v_gene: TRBV19; abundance: NA; d_gene: NA; j_gene: TRBJ1-1; CDR3nt: TGTGCCAGTAGTATAGGGGGGGAATCAAGAGCTTTCTTT; CDR3aa: CASSIGGESRAFF
v_gene: TRBV21-1; abundance: NA; d_gene: NA; j_gene: TRBJ1-6; CDR3nt: TGTGCCAGCAGCAAAACAAGGACAGGGGGCGCGTCGGGGGATTCACCCCTCCACTTT; CDR3aa: CASSKTRTGGASGDSPLHF
v_gene: TRBV5-8; abundance: few; d_gene: TRBD1; j_gene: TRBJ1-5; CDR3nt: TGTGCCAGCAGCTTGTGGGACAGGGAGTTTCAGCCCCAGCATTTT; CDR3aa: CASSLWDREFQPQHF
v_gene: TRBV19; abundance: NA; d_gene: TRBD1; j_gene: TRBJ1-2; CDR3nt: TGTGCCAGTAGTCTTCCCCAGGACAGGCGCCTGGGCGGCTACACCTTC; CDR3aa: CASSLPQDRRLGGYTF
v_gene: TRBV7-9; abundance: NA; d_gene: TRBD1; j_gene: TRBJ2-1; CDR3nt: TGTGCCAGCAGCTCCGGGACAGGGGGGTTCAATGAGCAGTTCTTC; CDR3aa: CASSSGTGGFNEQFF